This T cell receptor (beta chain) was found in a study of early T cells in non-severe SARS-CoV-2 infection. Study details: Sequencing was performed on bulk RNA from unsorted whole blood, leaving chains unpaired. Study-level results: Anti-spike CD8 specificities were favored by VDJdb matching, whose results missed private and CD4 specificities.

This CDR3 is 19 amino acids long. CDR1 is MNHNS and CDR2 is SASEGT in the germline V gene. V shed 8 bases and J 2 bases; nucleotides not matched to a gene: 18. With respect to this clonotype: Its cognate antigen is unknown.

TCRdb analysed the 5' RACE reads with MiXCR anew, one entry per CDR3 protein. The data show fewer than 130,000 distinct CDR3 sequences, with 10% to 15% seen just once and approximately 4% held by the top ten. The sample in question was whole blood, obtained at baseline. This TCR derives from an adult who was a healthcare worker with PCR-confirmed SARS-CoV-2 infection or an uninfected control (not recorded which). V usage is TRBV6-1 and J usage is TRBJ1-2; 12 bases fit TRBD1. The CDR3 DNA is TGTGCCAGCTTCTCATTTTCCGGGACAGGGGGCCCTTTCAACTATGGCTACACCTTC. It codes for CASFSFSGTGGPFNYGYTF.